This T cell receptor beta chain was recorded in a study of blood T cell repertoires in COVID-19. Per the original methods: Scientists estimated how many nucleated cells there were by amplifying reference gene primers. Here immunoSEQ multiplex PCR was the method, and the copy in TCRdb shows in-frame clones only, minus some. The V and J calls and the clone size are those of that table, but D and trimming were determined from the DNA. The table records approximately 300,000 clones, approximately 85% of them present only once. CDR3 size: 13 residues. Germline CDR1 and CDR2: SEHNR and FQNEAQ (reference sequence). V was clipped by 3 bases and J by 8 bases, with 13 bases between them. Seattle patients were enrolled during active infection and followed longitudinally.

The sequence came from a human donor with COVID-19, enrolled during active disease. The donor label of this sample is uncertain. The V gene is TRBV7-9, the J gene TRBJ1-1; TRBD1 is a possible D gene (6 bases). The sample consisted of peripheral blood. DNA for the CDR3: TGTGCCAGCAGCTTCTGGGATGGACAGGAAGCTTTCTTT. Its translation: CASSFWDGQEAFF.